This paragraph reports one T cell receptor beta chain. Here immunoSEQ multiplex PCR was the method, and the copy in TCRdb shows in-frame clones only, minus some. The table has more than 80,000 clones, around 93% seen once. The data derive from a study of technical replicates of blood from several donors. The ends were cut back, 11 bases at V and 1 base at J, with 11 bases in the middle. The CDR3 spans 12 residues. The V gene's germline CDR1 is ENHRY and CDR2 SYGVKD. This clonotype originated in a human donor in good health. The material sequenced was T cells isolated from PBMCs. The chain has TRBV10-3 and TRBJ2-5, with D tentatively TRBD1 (6 bases). The CDR3 protein is CAARDIQETQYF. The CDR3 nucleotides read TGTGCCGCACGGGACATCCAAGAGACCCAGTACTTC.